The rows below give T cell receptor beta chains drawn from one sample of a study of cytomegalovirus exposure and HLA in healthy donors. Clones were read by immunoSEQ multiplex PCR, and TCRdb kept only the in-frame ones, dropping some. The sample lists 300,000 to 450,000 clones; around 86% were seen once. The sequencing input was PBMCs. All receptors come from a woman aged 18-29 years in good health and CMV-seronegative. Each CDR3 is given with its conserved first and last residue. The D gene is left open where the match is weak. Not every row has a clone size; where given, it reads once, few, many or a size class.

TRBJ1-5 TRBV7-9 few NA CASSLGSRVGQPQHF TGTGCCAGCAGCTTAGGAAGCAGGGTAGGTCAGCCCCAGCATTTT
TRBJ2-2 TRBV6-1 NA NA CASSSYGELFF TGTGCCAGCAGTTCGTACGGGGAGCTGTTTTTT
TRBJ2-7 TRBV7-9 NA NA CASSLAGDEQYF TGTGCCAGCAGCTTAGCGGGCGACGAGCAGTACTTC
TRBJ2-7 TRBV11-2 NA TRBD1 CASSPGTGKYEQYF TGTGCCAGCAGCCCCGGGACAGGGAAATACGAGCAGTACTTC
TRBJ2-7 TRBV7-9 NA NA CASSLTRVPYEQYF TGTGCCAGCAGCTTGACTAGGGTTCCCTACGAGCAGTACTTC
TRBJ1-1 TRBV18 NA NA CASSPSNTEAFF TGTGCCAGCTCACCATCTAACACTGAAGCTTTCTTT
TRBJ2-3 TRBV27 NA NA CASSLNSLGTDTQYF TGTGCCAGCAGTTTGAATAGTTTGGGCACAGATACGCAGTATTTT
TRBJ2-7 TRBV10-1 once TRBD1 CASSDFGTGTYEQYF TGCGCCAGCAGTGACTTCGGGACAGGTACCTACGAGCAGTACTTC
TRBJ1-1 TRBV30 NA TRBD1 CAWNRGTEAFF TGTGCCTGGAACAGGGGAACTGAAGCTTTCTTT
TRBJ2-1 TRBV29-1 NA NA CSVVDSSSYNEQFF TGCAGCGTTGTGGACAGCAGCTCCTACAATGAGCAGTTCTTC
TRBJ2-7 TRBV4-1 few NA CASSRDEDEQYF TGCGCCAGCAGCCGAGACGAGGACGAGCAGTACTTC
TRBJ1-4 TRBV28 NA NA CASGPRNEKLFF TGTGCCAGCGGGCCCCGCAATGAAAAACTGTTTTTT
TRBJ2-7 TRBV5-1 NA NA CASSLGGQGYEQYF TGCGCCAGCAGCTTGGGCGGCCAGGGCTACGAGCAGTACTTC
TRBJ2-1 TRBV5-1 NA NA CASSSLTGGRLTYNEQFF TGCGCCAGCAGCTCACTCACCGGGGGACGTTTAACCTACAATGAGCAGTTCTTC
TRBJ1-1 TRBV7-8 NA TRBD1 CASSKASGTGMNTEAFF TGTGCCAGCAGCAAGGCCAGCGGGACAGGGATGAACACTGAAGCTTTCTTT
TRBJ2-1 TRBV6-1 NA NA CASSDPRLGNEQFF TGTGCCAGCAGTGACCCGAGGTTGGGCAATGAGCAGTTCTTC